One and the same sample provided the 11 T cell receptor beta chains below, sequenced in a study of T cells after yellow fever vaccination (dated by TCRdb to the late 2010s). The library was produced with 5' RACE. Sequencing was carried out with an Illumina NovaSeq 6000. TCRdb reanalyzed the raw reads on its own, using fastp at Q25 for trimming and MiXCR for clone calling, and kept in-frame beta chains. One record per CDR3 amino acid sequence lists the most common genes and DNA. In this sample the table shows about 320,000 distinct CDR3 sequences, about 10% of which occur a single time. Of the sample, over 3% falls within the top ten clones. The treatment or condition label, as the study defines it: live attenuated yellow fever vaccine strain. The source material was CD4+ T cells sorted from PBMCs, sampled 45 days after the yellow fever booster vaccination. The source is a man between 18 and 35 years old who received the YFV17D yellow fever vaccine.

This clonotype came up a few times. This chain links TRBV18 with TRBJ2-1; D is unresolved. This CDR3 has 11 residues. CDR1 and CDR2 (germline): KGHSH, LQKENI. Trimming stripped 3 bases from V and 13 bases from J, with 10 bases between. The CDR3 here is CASSPERLQFF. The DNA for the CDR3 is TGTGCCAGCTCACCCGAACGGCTTCAGTTCTTC.

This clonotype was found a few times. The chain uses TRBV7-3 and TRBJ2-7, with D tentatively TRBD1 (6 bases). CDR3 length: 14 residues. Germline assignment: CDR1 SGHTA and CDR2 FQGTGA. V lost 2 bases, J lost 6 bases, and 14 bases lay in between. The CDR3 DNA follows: TGTGCCAGCAGCTTATATAACAGGGATTCCGAGCAGTACTTC. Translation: CASSLYNRDSEQYF.

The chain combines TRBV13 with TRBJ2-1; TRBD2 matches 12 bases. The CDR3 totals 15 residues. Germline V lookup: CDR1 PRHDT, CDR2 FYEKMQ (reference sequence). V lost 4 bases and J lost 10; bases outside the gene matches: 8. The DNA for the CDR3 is TGTGCCAGCAGCTCCAGGACTAGCGGGGTTCGGGAGCAGTTCTTC. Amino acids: CASSSRTSGVREQFF.

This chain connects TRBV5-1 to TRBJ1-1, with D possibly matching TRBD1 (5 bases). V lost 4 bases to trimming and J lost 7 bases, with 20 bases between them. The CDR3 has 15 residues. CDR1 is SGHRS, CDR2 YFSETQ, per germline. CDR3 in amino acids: CASSRQGTTSLEAFF. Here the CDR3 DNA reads TGCGCCAGCAGCCGGCAGGGCACCACCTCCCTTGAAGCTTTCTTT.

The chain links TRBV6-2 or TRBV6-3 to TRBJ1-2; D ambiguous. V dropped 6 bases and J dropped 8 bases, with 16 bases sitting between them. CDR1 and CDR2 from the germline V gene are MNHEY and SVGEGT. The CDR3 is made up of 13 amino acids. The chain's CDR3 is CASRPTAVGGYTF. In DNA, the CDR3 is TGTGCCAGCAGACCTACTGCCGTGGGAGGCTACACCTTC.

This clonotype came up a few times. CDR3 nucleotides: TGCGCCAGCAGCCCGCCCGACTGGACAAAAAGATTTACCGGGGAGCTGTTTTTT. Protein sequence: CASSPPDWTKRFTGELFF. The chain links TRBV5-1 to TRBJ2-2, with a possible D match to TRBD1 (5 bases). The CDR3 totals 18 residues. Looked up from germline, CDR1 is SGHRS and CDR2 is YFSETQ. Deletions cut 4 bases from V and 5 bases from J, with 24 bases between.

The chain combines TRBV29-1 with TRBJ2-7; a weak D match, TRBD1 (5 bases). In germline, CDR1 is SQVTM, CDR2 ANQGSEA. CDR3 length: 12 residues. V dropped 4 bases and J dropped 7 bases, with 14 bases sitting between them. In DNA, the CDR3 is TGCAGCGTTGCCCCCAGGGTGGGGGAGCAGTACTTC. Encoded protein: CSVAPRVGEQYF.

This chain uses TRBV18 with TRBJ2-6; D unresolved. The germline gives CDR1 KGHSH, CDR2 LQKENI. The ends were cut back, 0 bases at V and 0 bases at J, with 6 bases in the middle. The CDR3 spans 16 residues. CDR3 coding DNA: TGTGCCAGCTCACCACCGTTCCGCTCTGGGGCCAACGTCCTGACTTTC. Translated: CASSPPFRSGANVLTF.

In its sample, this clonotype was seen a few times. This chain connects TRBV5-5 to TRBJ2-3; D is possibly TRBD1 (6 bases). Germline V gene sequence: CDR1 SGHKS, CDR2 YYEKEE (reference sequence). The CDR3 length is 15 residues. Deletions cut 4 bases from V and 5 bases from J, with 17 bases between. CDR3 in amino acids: CASSQVTGGIDTQYF. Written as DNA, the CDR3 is TGTGCCAGCAGCCAAGTCACTGGGGGCATAGATACGCAGTATTTT.

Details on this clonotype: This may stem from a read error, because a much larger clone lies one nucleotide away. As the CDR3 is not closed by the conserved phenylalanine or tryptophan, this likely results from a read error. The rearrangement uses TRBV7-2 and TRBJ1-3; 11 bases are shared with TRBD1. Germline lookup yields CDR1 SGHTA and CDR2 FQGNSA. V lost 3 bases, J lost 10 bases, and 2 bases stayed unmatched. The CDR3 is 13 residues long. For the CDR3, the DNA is TGTGCCAGCAGCTTTGGGACAGGGGGGACCATATATATT. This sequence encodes CASSFGTGGTIYI.

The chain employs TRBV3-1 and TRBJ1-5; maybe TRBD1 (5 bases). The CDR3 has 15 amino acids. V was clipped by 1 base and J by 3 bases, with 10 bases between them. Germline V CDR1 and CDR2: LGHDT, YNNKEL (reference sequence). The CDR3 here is CASSQGGSINQPQHF. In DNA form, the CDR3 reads TGTGCCAGCAGCCAAGGGGGCAGCATCAATCAGCCCCAGCATTTT. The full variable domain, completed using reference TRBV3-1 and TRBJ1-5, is DTAVSQTPKYLVTQMGNDKSIKCEQNLGHDTMYWYKQDSKKFLKIMFSYNNKELIINETVPNRFSPKSPDKAHLNLHINSLELGDSAVYFCASSQGGSINQPQHFGDGTRLSIL.